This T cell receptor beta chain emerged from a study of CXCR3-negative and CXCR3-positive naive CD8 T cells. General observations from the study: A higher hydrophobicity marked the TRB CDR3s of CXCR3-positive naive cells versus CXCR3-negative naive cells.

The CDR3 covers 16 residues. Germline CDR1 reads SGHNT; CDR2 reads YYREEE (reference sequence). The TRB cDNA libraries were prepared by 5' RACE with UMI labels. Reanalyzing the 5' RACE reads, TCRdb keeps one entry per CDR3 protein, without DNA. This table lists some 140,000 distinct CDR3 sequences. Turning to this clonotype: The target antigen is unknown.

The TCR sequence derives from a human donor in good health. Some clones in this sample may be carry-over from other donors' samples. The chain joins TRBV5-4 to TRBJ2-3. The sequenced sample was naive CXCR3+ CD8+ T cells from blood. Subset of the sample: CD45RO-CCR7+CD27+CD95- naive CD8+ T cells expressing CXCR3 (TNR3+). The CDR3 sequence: CASSLGLTPTTDTQYF.